A single T cell receptor (beta chain) is shown here with its context. Its target is not known. This specimen comes from a study of response to subunit inactivated influenza vaccine. Study findings and constraints: The authors suggested that every seasonal influenza vaccination recruits few new T cells.

TCRdb used MiXCR to reprocess the RT-PCR reads, holding one entry per CDR3 protein. The sample shows more than 700,000 distinct CDR3 sequences, around 20% of them seen only once. Sequencing was performed on PBMCs from blood, taken 5 days after vaccination. This TCR came from a man between 50 and 59 years old who received an inactivated influenza vaccine.

This CDR3 reads CAIRQTGDNQPQHF. CDR3 sequence (DNA): TGTGCCATCAGACAAACAGGGGACAATCAGCCCCAGCATTTT. V usage is TRBV10-3 and J usage is TRBJ1-5; 7 bases map to TRBD1. V gave up 6 bases and J gave up 3 bases; unmatched junction bases: 5. The CDR3 extends over 14 amino acids. CDR1 is ENHRY, CDR2 SYGVKD, per germline.